This note documents a single T cell receptor (beta chain) sequence. The antigen is undetermined. This sample is drawn from a study of siplizumab effects on memory and regulatory T cells. V lost 4 bases to trimming and J lost 3 bases; unmatched junction nucleotides: 12. This CDR3 is 17 amino acids long. Germline CDR1 SGHKS, CDR2 YYEKEE (reference sequence). Findings and limits, study-wide: Major contributors to the alloresponse seemed to be naive T cells, which also appeared more diverse than memory cells. Significant reduction of alloreactive sequences traceable to unstimulated CD4+ memory cells was observed with siplizumab. Assignment of a naive or memory phenotype failed for roughly 75-95% of the proliferating CD4+ or CD8+ clones.

TCRdb's copy holds only in-frame clones and misses some; the assay was immunoSEQ multiplex PCR. The data show about 64,000 clones, with around 96% seen just once and more than 0.095% held by the top ten. This chain links TRBV5-5 with TRBJ2-3; TRBD1 matches at 9 bases. Sequencing was carried out using naive CD8+ T cells sorted from blood. The clonotype originates from a human donor in good health. CDR3 DNA sequence: TGTGCCAGCAGCCCCAGACCGGGACAGGGTTATACAGATACGCAGTATTTT. Its translation: CASSPRPGQGYTDTQYF.